The clone carrying this T cell receptor beta chain has ten or more counts. The antigen remains unidentified. Libraries of TCR beta came from quantitative 5'-RACE with molecular barcodes. From the 5' RACE reads, TCRdb called clonotypes with MiXCR, one entry per CDR3 protein. Found here are fewer than 400,000 distinct CDR3 sequences, 7% to 9% of them singletons; the top ten hold approximately 15%. The CDR3 consists of 15 residues. The V and J ends lost 3 bases and 4 bases, in that order; junction bases with no gene match: 3. These data belong to a study of CD8 T cells in ankylosing spondylitis. Findings and caveats of the study: A TCR beta motif of fewer than 10 highly homologous variants seemed to mark ankylosing spondylitis blood. Reported data indicate significant enrichment of disease-linked clones within matched ankylosing spondylitis synovial fluid.

V is TRBV12-3 or TRBV12-4 and J is TRBJ2-1, with 10 bases aligning to TRBD1. The TCR originated in a male donor with ankylosing spondylitis. The sample was blood, either unsorted or a sorted T cell fraction (not recorded which). In DNA, the CDR3 is TGTGCCAGCAGTTTCGGGGGACAGGGGTACAATGAGCAGTTCTTC. Its protein product is CASSFGGQGYNEQFF.